Ten or more counts support the clone carrying this T cell receptor beta chain. Its cognate antigen is unknown. The junction and the germline gene differ at one end; a read error may be behind it. Genomic DNA was employed as the template in profiling TCR beta VDJ and CDR3. TCRdb independently ran MiXCR on the reads; one entry per CDR3 protein. The sample carries 150,000 to 200,000 distinct CDR3 sequences, around half recorded once. Those patients picked for sequencing had displayed CD8+CD57+ cell expansion on flow cytometry. The entry originates in a study of CD8+CD57+ T cells in acquired aplastic anemia. The CDR3 has 14 amino acids. From germline, CDR1 is SSHAT and CDR2 FNYEAQ (reference sequence). Whole-study findings and limits: Researchers reported that CD8+ Simpson's diversity was not significantly different in patients versus controls.

The chain links TRBV7-7 to TRBJ2-5; D might be TRBD1 or TRBD2, each matching 6 bases. This TCR came from a human donor with aplastic anemia. Material for sequencing was sorted CD4+, CD8+, or CD8+CD57+ T cells (not recorded which) from PBMCs. The CDR3 nucleotides are TGTGCTAGCAGCTCTCGACTAGGGGGAGAGACCCAGTACTTC. Translation: CASSSRLGGETQYF.